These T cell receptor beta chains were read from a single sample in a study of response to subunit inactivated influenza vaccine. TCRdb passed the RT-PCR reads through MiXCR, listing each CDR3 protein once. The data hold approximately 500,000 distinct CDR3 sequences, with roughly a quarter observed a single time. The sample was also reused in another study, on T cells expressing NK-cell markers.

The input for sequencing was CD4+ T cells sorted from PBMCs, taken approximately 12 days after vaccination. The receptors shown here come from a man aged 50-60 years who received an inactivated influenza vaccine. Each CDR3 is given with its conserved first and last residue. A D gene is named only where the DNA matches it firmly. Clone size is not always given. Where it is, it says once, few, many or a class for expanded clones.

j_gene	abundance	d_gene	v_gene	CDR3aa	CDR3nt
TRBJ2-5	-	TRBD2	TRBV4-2	CASSQEGVAGGPRETQYF	TGTGCCAGCAGCCAAGAGGGGGTAGCGGGAGGGCCGCGGGAGACCCAGTACTTC
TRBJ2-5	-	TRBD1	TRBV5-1	CASSGQGGGRETQYF	TGCGCCAGCAGCGGACAGGGGGGAGGGAGAGAGACCCAGTACTTC
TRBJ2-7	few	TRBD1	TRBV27	CASSLDRGRYEQYF	TGTGCCAGCAGTTTGGACAGGGGGAGGTACGAGCAGTACTTC
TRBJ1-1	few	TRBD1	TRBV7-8	CASSFDRGQANTEAFF	TGTGCCAGCAGCTTCGACAGGGGGCAGGCGAACACTGAAGCTTTCTTT
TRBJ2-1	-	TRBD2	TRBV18	CASSPRGSGGPYNEQFF	TGTGCCAGCTCACCCCGGGGTAGCGGGGGGCCATACAATGAGCAGTTCTTC
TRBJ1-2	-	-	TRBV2	CASSETGQSPLGYTF	TGTGCCAGCAGTGAAACAGGACAGTCCCCTCTTGGCTACACCTTC
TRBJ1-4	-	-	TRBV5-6	CASSSDGEEKLFF	TGTGCCAGCAGTTCTGACGGGGAGGAAAAACTGTTTTTT
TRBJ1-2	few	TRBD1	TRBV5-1	CASKGTDDYGYTF	TGCGCCAGCAAAGGGACAGACGATTATGGCTACACCTTC
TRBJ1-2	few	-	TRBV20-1	CSARDPGWYGYTF	TGCAGTGCTAGAGACCCCGGTTGGTATGGCTACACCTTC
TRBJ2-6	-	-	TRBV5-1	CASSPDLSSSSGANVLTF	TGCGCCAGCAGCCCGGATCTAAGCTCATCCTCTGGGGCCAACGTCCTGACTTTC
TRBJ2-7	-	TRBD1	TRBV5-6	CASSLTGAGEQYF	TGTGCCAGCAGCTTGACAGGGGCTGGCGAGCAGTACTTC